The 15 T cell receptor beta chains below come from one sample, sequenced in a study of blood T cell repertoires in COVID-19 (dated by TCRdb to the early 2020s). The library was generated by the immunoSEQ multiplex PCR assay. This is the immuneACCESS table as TCRdb keeps it, with only in-frame sequences that have V and J called. A part of the clones is gone; compared with another copy, unresolved V genes explain less than half, and the rest is unexplained. This sample lists 150,000 to 200,000 clones; over 85% were detected once. The ten largest account for about 2% of the sample. Sequenced input: peripheral blood. The receptors stem from a woman aged 55-70 years with COVID-19, enrolled during active disease.

The chain recombines TRBV19 with TRBJ1-2, with 9 bases matching TRBD1. In germline, CDR1 is LNHDA, CDR2 SQIVND (reference sequence). The CDR3 runs to 16 residues. With V trimmed by 3 bases and J by 6 bases, 11 bases remained unmatched. The CDR3 bases are TGTGCCAGTAGTATTGATTCCCCGGGACAGGGTAATGGCTACACCTTC. Its translation is CASSIDSPGQGNGYTF. Full variable domain (remainder filled in from reference TRBV19 and TRBJ1-2): DGGITQSPKYLFRKEGQNVTLSCEQNLNHDAMYWYRQDPGQGLRLIYYSQIVNDFQKGDIAEGYSVSREKKESFPLTVTSAQKNPTAFYLCASSIDSPGQGNGYTFGSGTRLTVV.

V and J are TRBV11-2 and TRBJ2-5; 11 nucleotides agree with TRBD1. The junction had 5 bases not matched to a gene; V was cut back by 5 bases and J by 6 bases. This CDR3 has 14 amino acids. Germline-derived CDR1 and CDR2 are SGHAT and FQNNGV. The CDR3 region has the DNA TGTGCCAGCAGCGCCGGGACAGGGGGTCAGACCCAGTACTTC. Its protein product is CASSAGTGGQTQYF.

This sequence joins TRBV5-1 and TRBJ1-2; perhaps TRBD1 as D (6 bases). V was cut by 1 base and J by 7 bases, with 11 bases left in between. The germline V gene encodes CDR1 SGHRS and CDR2 YFSETQ. The CDR3 covers 13 residues. CDR3 sequence: CASSLPGESGYTF. As DNA, the CDR3 is TGCGCCAGCAGCTTGCCAGGGGAGTCTGGCTACACCTTC.

The chain is built from TRBV3-1 (or the pseudogene TRBV3-2) and TRBJ1-1, with 7 bases matching TRBD1. The trim removed 4 bases at V and 0 bases at J, leaving 8 bases unmatched. Germline values: CDR1 LGHDT, CDR2 YNNKEL (reference sequence). This CDR3 is built from 16 residues. The CDR3 loop is CASSPFTTGVNTEAFF. CDR3 bases: TGTGCCAGCAGCCCTTTCACTACAGGGGTGAACACTGAAGCTTTCTTT.

V usage is TRBV5-1 and J usage is TRBJ1-4, with D possibly being TRBD1 (5 bases). The germline V gene encodes CDR1 SGHRS and CDR2 YFSETQ. The CDR3 is 16 amino acids. With 6 bases removed from V and 5 bases from J, the gap between germline ends came to 20 bases. CDR3 in DNA: TGCGCCAGCAACTCGGGGTGGGGGACTGAGAATGAAAAACTGTTTTTT. It is translated as CASNSGWGTENEKLFF.

This chain links TRBV6-2 or TRBV6-3 with TRBJ1-1, with D possibly being TRBD1 (5 bases). V was trimmed by 2 bases and J by 1 base, leaving 11 bases between them. Germline CDR1 is MNHEY and CDR2 is SVGEGT. The CDR3 has 15 residues. CDR3 coding DNA: TGTGCCAGCAGTTACCCGGGGGTAAGGAACACTGAAGCTTTCTTT. It yields the protein CASSYPGVRNTEAFF.

Only a few counts were recorded for this clone. Other DNA sequences in the sample encode the same CDR3. J is TRBJ1-6 and V is TRBV9, with D possibly matching TRBD1 (5 bases). The CDR3 length is 15 residues. V lost 3 bases, J lost 7 bases, and 14 bases lay in between. Germline CDR1 is SGDLS and CDR2 is YYNGEE. The CDR3 sequence is CASSATGTENSPLHF. The CDR3 DNA reads as TGTGCCAGCAGCGCGACCGGGACTGAAAATTCACCCCTCCACTTT.

This clone was picked up one time. This chain connects TRBV4-2 to TRBJ2-1, with TRBD2 identical over 9 bases. Germline trimming cut 0 bases from V and 3 bases from J; bases unmatched to any gene: 6. The CDR3 sequence is 17 residues long. The germline gives CDR1 LGHNA, CDR2 YNFKEQ. As DNA, the CDR3 is TGTGCCAGCAGCCAAGAGTCACTAGCGGGCATCTACAATGAGCAGTTCTTC. Protein: CASSQESLAGIYNEQFF.

The chain uses TRBV4-3 and TRBJ2-7; D is possibly TRBD2 (5 bases). The CDR3 is 13 residues long. CDR1 is LGHNA and CDR2 is YSLEER in the germline V gene. With 0 bases removed from V and 9 bases from J, the gap between germline ends came to 12 bases. CDR3 DNA: TGCGCCAGCAGCCAAGAAAGAGGGTTGGGGCAGTACTTC. It yields the protein CASSQERGLGQYF.

The CDR3 bases are TGTGCCAGCAGGACAGGACATAGCAATCAGCCCCAGCATTTT. Translation: CASRTGHSNQPQHF. The chain joins TRBV2 to TRBJ1-5; D perhaps matches TRBD1 (6 bases). CDR3 size: 14 residues. CDR1 and CDR2 from the germline V gene are SNHLY and FYNNEI. V lost 6 bases, J lost 0 bases, and 9 bases lay in between.

This sequence joins TRBV19 and TRBJ2-7, with TRBD1 identical over 7 bases. The CDR3 loop spans 16 amino acids. V was clipped by 7 bases and J by 7 bases; unmatched bases: 19. The germline CDR1 and CDR2 sequences are LNHDA and SQIVND (reference sequence). For the CDR3, the DNA is TGTGCCAGTAAGGGGGCAGGGAACCCCGCCCTAGGGGAGCAGTACTTC. It yields the protein CASKGAGNPALGEQYF. Full variable domain (outside the CDR3, taken from reference TRBV19 and TRBJ2-7): DGGITQSPKYLFRKEGQNVTLSCEQNLNHDAMYWYRQDPGQGLRLIYYSQIVNDFQKGDIAEGYSVSREKKESFPLTVTSAQKNPTAFYLCASKGAGNPALGEQYFGPGTRLTVT.

The V gene is TRBV27, the J gene TRBJ1-1, with D perhaps TRBD1 (6 bases). Germline lookup yields CDR1 MNHEY and CDR2 SMNVEV (reference sequence). The CDR3 runs 15 residues. Trimming left V 7 bases short and J 2 bases short, with 17 bases between. CDR3 DNA: TGTGCCAGCATTGATTATCAGGGGTTTAACACTGAAGCTTTCTTT. This gives the protein CASIDYQGFNTEAFF.

The chain combines TRBV5-6 with TRBJ2-5; 7 bases match TRBD2. V shed 3 bases and J 5 bases; nucleotides not matched to a gene: 13. Germline V gene sequence: CDR1 SGHDT, CDR2 YYEEEE. This CDR3 comprises 16 residues. CDR3 sequence: CASSWEGRPLVETQYF. DNA of the CDR3: TGTGCCAGCAGCTGGGAGGGTAGGCCATTGGTCGAGACCCAGTACTTC.

The chain recombines TRBV12-3 or TRBV12-4 with TRBJ2-1; the D is unclear. The CDR3 sequence is 11 residues long. V was cut by 4 bases and J by 10 bases, with 8 bases left in between. CDR3 nucleotide sequence: TGTGCCAGCAGTTCGGTTGTGGAGCAGTTCTTC. Its translation is CASSSVVEQFF.

The chain combines TRBV18 with TRBJ1-1; the D is unclear. Trimming shortened V by 2 bases and J by 1 base, and 8 bases separated the two germline ends. Germline assignment: CDR1 KGHSH and CDR2 LQKENI. The CDR3 contains 14 residues. The CDR3: CASSPTAGNTEAFF. The CDR3 DNA reads TGTGCCAGCTCACCAACGGCGGGGAACACTGAAGCTTTCTTT.